A selection of T cell receptor beta chains follows, all from one sample in a study of shared clonotypes between healthy human individuals. Using immunoSEQ multiplex PCR, the repertoire was profiled, and TCRdb retains in-frame clones only, with some absent. The sample contains approximately 1,500,000 clones, 95% to 99% of which appear only once. Sequencing was performed on naive CD4+ T cells sorted from blood. These receptors originate from a man aged 25 to 45 in good health. Both conserved end residues are part of each CDR3. Each record gives: V gene, D gene, J gene, CDR3 protein, CDR3 DNA. A D gene is named only where the DNA matches it firmly.

v_call: TRBV4-1
d_call: .
j_call: TRBJ2-3
cdr3_aa: CASSQPTDTQYF
cdr3_nt: TGCGCCAGCAGCCAACCCACAGATACGCAGTATTTT

v_call: TRBV6-5
d_call: .
j_call: TRBJ1-2
cdr3_aa: CASSKIRQTWGYTF
cdr3_nt: TGTGCCAGCAGCAAAATACGACAGACGTGGGGCTACACCTTC

v_call: TRBV5-1
d_call: .
j_call: TRBJ1-1
cdr3_aa: CASSLDPNTEAFF
cdr3_nt: TGCGCCAGCAGCTTAGACCCGAACACTGAAGCTTTCTTT

v_call: TRBV6-6
d_call: TRBD1
j_call: TRBJ1-5
cdr3_aa: CASRTGGADQPQHF
cdr3_nt: TGTGCCAGCAGGACAGGGGGCGCAGATCAGCCCCAGCATTTT

v_call: TRBV7-9
d_call: TRBD1
j_call: TRBJ1-1
cdr3_aa: CASSPGQGDSDTEAFF
cdr3_nt: TGTGCCAGCAGCCCAGGACAGGGGGATTCGGACACTGAAGCTTTCTTT

v_call: TRBV28
d_call: .
j_call: TRBJ1-4
cdr3_aa: CASSSPTSSREKLFF
cdr3_nt: TGTGCCAGCAGCTCCCCGACTTCCTCCCGAGAAAAACTGTTTTTT

v_call: TRBV28
d_call: .
j_call: TRBJ1-5
cdr3_aa: CASSQPGGVGNQPQHF
cdr3_nt: TGTGCCAGCAGCCAACCTGGGGGGGTGGGCAATCAGCCCCAGCATTTT

v_call: TRBV10-3
d_call: TRBD2
j_call: TRBJ2-1
cdr3_aa: CASGGRGSHNEQFF
cdr3_nt: TGCGCCAGCGGTGGGCGCGGGAGTCACAATGAGCAGTTCTTC

v_call: TRBV6-6
d_call: .
j_call: TRBJ1-3
cdr3_aa: CASSYQRSTSGNTIYF
cdr3_nt: TGTGCCAGCAGTTACCAGCGATCAACCTCAGGAAACACCATATATTTT

v_call: TRBV14
d_call: .
j_call: TRBJ2-1
cdr3_aa: CASSQNGGPYYNEQFF
cdr3_nt: TGTGCCAGCAGCCAAAACGGGGGGCCGTACTACAATGAGCAGTTCTTC

v_call: TRBV5-6
d_call: .
j_call: TRBJ2-2
cdr3_aa: CASTHQGLYTGELFF
cdr3_nt: TGTGCCAGCACACACCAGGGTTTGTACACCGGGGAGCTGTTTTTT

v_call: TRBV5-1
d_call: .
j_call: TRBJ2-1
cdr3_aa: CASSSRDFAGPALREQFF
cdr3_nt: TGCGCCAGCAGCTCTAGGGATTTCGCGGGCCCGGCTTTACGTGAGCAGTTCTTC

v_call: TRBV28
d_call: TRBD1
j_call: TRBJ1-2
cdr3_aa: CASSLWGRDSRGYTF
cdr3_nt: TGTGCCAGCAGTTTATGGGGTCGGGACAGTAGGGGCTACACCTTC

v_call: TRBV20-1
d_call: .
j_call: TRBJ2-7
cdr3_aa: CSGARSHEQYF
cdr3_nt: TGCAGTGGAGCCCGCAGCCACGAGCAGTACTTC